This entry features one TCR beta chain sequence. No cognate antigen has been identified for it. No quality values exist for individual bases; no much larger clone is one base distant. The trial excluded patients who had a history of autoimmune disease or were on systemic immunosuppression. Peripheral blood for TCR sequencing was collected from all dose cohorts at baseline, on cycle 4 day 1, and on cycle 7 day 1. Samples came from an open-label, multicenter, first-in-human phase I dose-escalation trial of ivuxolimab. Adults with locally advanced or metastatic melanoma, renal cell, hepatocellular, or head and neck squamous cell carcinoma were enrolled in the trial. Before TCR sequencing, CD4+ and CD8+ T cells were separately sorted from peripheral blood. This sample stems from a study of OX40 agonist ivuxolimab in advanced cancers. For the wider study: Ivuxolimab was a fully human IgG2 agonistic monoclonal antibody targeting the costimulatory receptor OX40 (CD134). In the dose-escalation cohort, roughly 82% of patients were male, and the mean age was roughly 56 years with a range of roughly 23 to 79. The paper reports the monotherapy dose-escalation portion (N of about 56 patients) of the phase I ivuxolimab trial. Partial responses were achieved by three dose-escalation patients, of whom one had hepatocellular carcinoma and two had cutaneous melanoma. Of the roughly 52 dose-escalation patients, hepatocellular carcinoma was present in about 20, melanoma in about 15, renal cell carcinoma in 9 and head and neck cancer in 9. Intravenous ivuxolimab was administered to patients every 2 weeks at six dose levels: 0.01, 0.1, 0.3, 1.5, 3 and 10 mg/kg. Prior anti-PD-1, anti-PD-L1 or anti-CTLA-4 therapy was permitted, and checkpoint inhibitors had been received by 30% to 40% of dose-escalation patients. The purpose of peripheral TCRbeta sequencing was to test whether ivuxolimab changed TCR sequence diversity and led to clonal T-cell expansion.

Study-level results and caveats: Low levels of normalized T-cell clonal expansion were also seen in some patients who did not respond. In partial responders in the 0.1-3.0 mg/kg groups, normalized peripheral clonal expansion was found to be among the lowest, especially among CD8+ T cells. The antigen specificity of the peripheral T cells that underwent clonal expansion was not determined. After ivuxolimab, more expanded clones were found on average in CD8+ T cells than in CD4+ T cells. At doses of 0.1 to 3.0 mg/kg, clonal expansion of both CD4+ and CD8+ T cells in blood was seen between baseline and week 6.

Ends trimmed: V by 5 bases, J by 9 bases; bases unmatched to a gene: 10. According to the germline V gene, CDR1 reads SGHTA and CDR2 reads FQGTGA. Reading from cysteine to phenylalanine, the CDR3 counts 14 amino acids. Of the read, only the CDR3 DNA is kept; its 42 bases are in frame from base 1. To sequence the TCRbeta CDR3 region, genomic DNA was isolated from the sorted cells. TCRbeta CDR3 regions were sequenced using the immunoSEQ Assay. The source is immuneACCESS, and TCRdb retained only in-frame sequences with V and J called. Part of the clones is not carried over; for the studies checked, unresolved V genes explain less than half of this, and the remainder is unexplained. The sample yields about 150,000 clones; about 93% were counted once. Of the sample, approximately 1% is held by the ten largest clones.

The sequence was obtained from an adult with an advanced solid tumor such as melanoma, head and neck, liver or kidney cancer. The source was CD4+ or CD8+ T cells sorted from blood, collected in a trial of the OX40 agonist ivuxolimab. The V gene is TRBV7-3 and the J gene is TRBJ2-1, with 7 middle bases fitting TRBD1. CDR3 region: CASSHTGVIGEQFF. The nucleotide sequence is TGTGCCAGCAGCCACACAGGGGTAATTGGTGAGCAGTTCTTC. Extended through the reference TRBV7-3 and TRBJ2-1 proteins, this CDR3 yields the full variable domain: GAGVSQTPSNKVTEKGKYVELRCDPISGHTALYWYRQSLGQGPEFLIYFQGTGAADDSGLPNDRFFAVRPEGSVSTLKIQRTERGDSAVYLCASSHTGVIGEQFFGPGTRLTVL.